The subject of this entry is one TCR beta chain. Its antigen is not known. Treatment: roughly 18 received Ad26.COV2.S at low or high dose, single or two shots; 5 received placebo; per-sample allocation not given. Collection of the samples took place on day 63 after the first injection of vaccine or placebo. Donation was by an adult aged 18-55 years who was in Boston. The source of the sample is a study of Ad26.COV2.S vaccination and SARS-CoV-2 variants. At the level of the study: Donor was one of the participants in the Ad26.COV2.S arm of the COV1001 trial. Study-wide findings and caveats: Vaccinees displayed broader spike-specific TCR repertoires than placebo recipients. Possibly, TCR breadth and depth analyses underestimated total T cell responses.

Clones were read by immunoSEQ multiplex PCR, and TCRdb kept only the in-frame ones, dropping some. The sample yields roughly 680,000 clones, about 89% seen once. CDR1 is MNHEY and CDR2 is SVGAGI in the germline V gene. The CDR3 spans 14 residues. The ends lost 7 bases at V and 4 bases at J; junction bases unmatched: 9. V gene TRBV6-5 combines with J gene TRBJ1-1; 7 bases align to TRBD1. This TCR was sampled from a person between 18 and 65 years old who received the Ad26.COV2.S COVID-19 vaccine or a placebo. Sequenced here: peripheral blood, sampled in a trial of Ad26.COV2.S vaccine versus placebo. CDR3 protein: CASTEQGFGTEAFF. As DNA, the CDR3 is TGTGCCAGCACAGAACAGGGGTTCGGCACTGAAGCTTTCTTT.